Below, 6 T cell receptor beta chains from the same sample are listed, as sequenced in a study of shared clonotypes between healthy human individuals. Some clones are missing from TCRdb's copy, which holds only in-frame ones; the method was immunoSEQ multiplex PCR. The profile shows just over 2,000,000 clones, about 95% of them singletons. The naive CD8 fraction comprised CD45RO-negative cells positively selected for CCR7 and excluded terminally differentiated effector memory CD45RA+ cells. Sequences were obtained from naive CD8+ T cells sorted from blood. All receptors derive from a young man in good health.

The chain couples TRBV27 to TRBJ2-7; 8 bases fit TRBD1. This CDR3 is built from 14 residues. CDR1 and CDR2 from the germline V gene are MNHEY and SMNVEV (reference sequence). J was trimmed by 6 bases and V by 6 bases; bases with no gene match: 10. The DNA for the CDR3 is TGTGCCAGCAGCCCCGGGACAGGCCCCAGCGAGCAGTACTTC. It translates to CASSPGTGPSEQYF.

A remark on this clone: Other DNA sequences of this sample code for an identical CDR3. The chain employs TRBV28 and TRBJ2-7, with 7 bases that match TRBD1. Germline CDR1 reads MDHEN; CDR2 reads SYDVKM. After removal of 3 bases from V and 2 bases from J, the junction contained 4 bases not matched to a gene. This CDR3 spans 14 amino acids. DNA of the CDR3: TGTGCCAGCAGTTTGGTCCAGGGGGCCTACGAGCAGTACTTC. Translation: CASSLVQGAYEQYF.

This chain uses TRBV1 with TRBJ2-7. TRBV1 is listed as a pseudogene. CDR3 length: 14 amino acids. The CDR3 sequence is CTSSQDRKRQAPDF. CDR3 DNA: TGCACCAGCAGCCAAGATAGAAAGAGGCAGGCGCCAGACTTC.

The V gene is TRBV15, the J gene TRBJ2-2; D is unclear. Trimming removed 3 bases from V and 4 bases from J, with 24 bases in between. This CDR3 region has 19 residues. Germline V gene data show CDR1 as LNHNV and CDR2 as YYDKDF (reference sequence). The CDR3 is CATSSRFDGSPTATGELFF. CDR3 sequence (DNA): TGTGCCACCAGCAGTCGATTTGACGGGTCGCCGACTGCCACCGGGGAGCTGTTTTTT.

The CDR3 nucleotides are TGTGCCAGTAGTAGCTACTTTGAGGACAGCGACAATGAGCAGTTCTTC. Translation gives CASSSYFEDSDNEQFF. The V call is TRBV19, the J call TRBJ2-1; possibly TRBD1 for D (6 bases). V lost 4 bases to trimming and J lost 5 bases, with 18 bases between them. The CDR3 has 16 residues. The germline CDR1 and CDR2 sequences are LNHDA and SQIVND (reference sequence). The whole variable domain, remainder taken from reference TRBV19 and TRBJ2-1, is DGGITQSPKYLFRKEGQNVTLSCEQNLNHDAMYWYRQDPGQGLRLIYYSQIVNDFQKGDIAEGYSVSREKKESFPLTVTSAQKNPTAFYLCASSSYFEDSDNEQFFGPGTRLTVL.

This sequence joins TRBV7-9 and TRBJ2-3, with D tentatively TRBD2 (6 bases). Trimming took 1 base from V and 4 from J, leaving 9 bases between them. Germline CDR1 and CDR2: SEHNR and FQNEAQ (reference sequence). The CDR3 sequence is 14 residues long. This CDR3 is CASSLDGGSDTQYF. The CDR3 region has the DNA TGTGCCAGCAGCTTAGACGGGGGATCAGATACGCAGTATTTT.